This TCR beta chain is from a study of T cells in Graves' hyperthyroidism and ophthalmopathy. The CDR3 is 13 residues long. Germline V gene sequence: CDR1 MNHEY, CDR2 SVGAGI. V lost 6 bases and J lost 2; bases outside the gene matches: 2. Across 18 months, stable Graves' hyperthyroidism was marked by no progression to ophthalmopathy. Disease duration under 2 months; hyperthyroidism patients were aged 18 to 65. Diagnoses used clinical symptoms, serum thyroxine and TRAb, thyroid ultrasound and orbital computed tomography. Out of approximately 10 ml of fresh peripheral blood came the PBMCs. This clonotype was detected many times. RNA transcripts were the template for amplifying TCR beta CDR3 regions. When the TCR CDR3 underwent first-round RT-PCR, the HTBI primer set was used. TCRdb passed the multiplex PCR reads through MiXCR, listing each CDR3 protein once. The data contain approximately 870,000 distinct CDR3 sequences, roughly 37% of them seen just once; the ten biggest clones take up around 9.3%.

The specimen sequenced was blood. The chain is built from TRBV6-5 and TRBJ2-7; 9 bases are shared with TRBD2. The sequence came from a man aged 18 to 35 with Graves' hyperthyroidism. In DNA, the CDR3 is TGTGCCAGCAGGCTAGCGGGAACCTACGAGCAGTACTTC. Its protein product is CASRLAGTYEQYF.